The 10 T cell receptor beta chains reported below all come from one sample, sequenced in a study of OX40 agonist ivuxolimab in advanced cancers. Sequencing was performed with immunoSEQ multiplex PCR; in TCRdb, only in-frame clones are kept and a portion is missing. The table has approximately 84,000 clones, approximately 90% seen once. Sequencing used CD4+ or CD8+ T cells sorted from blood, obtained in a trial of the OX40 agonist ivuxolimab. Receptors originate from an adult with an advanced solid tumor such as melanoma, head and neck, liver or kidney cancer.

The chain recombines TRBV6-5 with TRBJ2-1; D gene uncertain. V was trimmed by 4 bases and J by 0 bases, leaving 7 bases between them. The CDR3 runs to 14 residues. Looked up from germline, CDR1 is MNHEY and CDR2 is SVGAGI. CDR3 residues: CASSSKVSYNEQFF. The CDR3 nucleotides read TGTGCCAGCAGTTCCAAGGTCTCCTACAATGAGCAGTTCTTC.

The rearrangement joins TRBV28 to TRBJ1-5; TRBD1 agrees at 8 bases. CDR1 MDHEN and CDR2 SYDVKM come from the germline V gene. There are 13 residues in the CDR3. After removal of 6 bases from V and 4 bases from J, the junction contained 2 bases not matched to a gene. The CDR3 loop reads CASSWTGNQPQHF. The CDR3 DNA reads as TGTGCCAGCAGCTGGACAGGGAATCAGCCCCAGCATTTT.

The CDR3 bases are TGTGCCAGCACTGAAGGAGCGGGGGGGCTCAATGAGCAGTTCTTC. This sequence encodes CASTEGAGGLNEQFF. V is TRBV9 and J is TRBJ2-1, with TRBD2 matching over 10 bases. The length of the CDR3 is 15 residues. Germline V lookup: CDR1 SGDLS, CDR2 YYNGEE. Unmatched junction bases numbered 9, after V lost 6 bases and J lost 6 bases.

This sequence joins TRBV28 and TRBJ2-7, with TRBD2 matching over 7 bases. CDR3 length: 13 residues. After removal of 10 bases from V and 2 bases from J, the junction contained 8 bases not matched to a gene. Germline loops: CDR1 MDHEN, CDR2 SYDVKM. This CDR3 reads CATLRGDPYEQYF. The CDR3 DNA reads TGTGCCACCTTACGGGGGGACCCCTACGAGCAGTACTTC.

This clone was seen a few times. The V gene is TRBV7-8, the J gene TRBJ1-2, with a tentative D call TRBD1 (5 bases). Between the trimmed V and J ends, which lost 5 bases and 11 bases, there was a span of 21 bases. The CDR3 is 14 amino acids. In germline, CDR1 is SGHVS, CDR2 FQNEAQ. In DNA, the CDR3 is TGTGCCAGCAGCAACACGGGACGGGGGGAATGGTACACCTTC. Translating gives CASSNTGRGEWYTF.

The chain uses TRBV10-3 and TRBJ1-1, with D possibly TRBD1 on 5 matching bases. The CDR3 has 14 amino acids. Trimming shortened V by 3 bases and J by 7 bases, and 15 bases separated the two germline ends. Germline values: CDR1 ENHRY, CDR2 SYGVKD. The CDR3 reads CAISDPLNGGEAFF. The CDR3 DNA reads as TGTGCCATCAGTGATCCCCTAAACGGGGGTGAAGCTTTCTTT.

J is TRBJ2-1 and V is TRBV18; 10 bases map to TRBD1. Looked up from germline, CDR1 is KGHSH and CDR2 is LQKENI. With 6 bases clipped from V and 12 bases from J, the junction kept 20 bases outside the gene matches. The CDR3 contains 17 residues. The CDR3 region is CASSGQGRPEGYDAQFF. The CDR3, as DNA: TGTGCCAGCTCGGGACAGGGGCGACCCGAGGGATATGATGCGCAGTTCTTC.

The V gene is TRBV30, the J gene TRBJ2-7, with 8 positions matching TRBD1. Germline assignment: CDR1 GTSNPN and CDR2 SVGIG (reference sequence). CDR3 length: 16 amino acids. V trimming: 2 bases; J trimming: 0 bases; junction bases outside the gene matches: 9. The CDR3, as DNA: TGTGCCTGGAGTCGCCCACAGGGGGGACTCTCCTACGAGCAGTACTTC. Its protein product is CAWSRPQGGLSYEQYF. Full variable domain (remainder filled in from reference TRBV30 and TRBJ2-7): SQTIHQWPATLVQPVGSPLSLECTVEGTSNPNLYWYRQAAGRGLQLLFYSVGIGQISSEVPQNLSASRPQDRQFILSSKKLLLSDSGFYLCAWSRPQGGLSYEQYFGPGTRLTVT.

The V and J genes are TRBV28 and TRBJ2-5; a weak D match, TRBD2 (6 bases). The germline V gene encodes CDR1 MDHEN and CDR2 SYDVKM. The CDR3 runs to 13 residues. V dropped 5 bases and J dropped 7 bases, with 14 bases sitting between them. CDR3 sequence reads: CASSVASALTQYF. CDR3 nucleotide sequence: TGTGCCAGCAGTGTAGCTAGCGCTTTGACCCAGTACTTC.

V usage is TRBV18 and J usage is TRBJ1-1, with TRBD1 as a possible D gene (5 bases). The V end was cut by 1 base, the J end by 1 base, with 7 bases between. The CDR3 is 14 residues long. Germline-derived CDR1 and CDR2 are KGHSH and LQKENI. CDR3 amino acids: CASSPQQENTEAFF. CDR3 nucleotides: TGTGCCAGCTCACCACAACAGGAGAACACTGAAGCTTTCTTT.